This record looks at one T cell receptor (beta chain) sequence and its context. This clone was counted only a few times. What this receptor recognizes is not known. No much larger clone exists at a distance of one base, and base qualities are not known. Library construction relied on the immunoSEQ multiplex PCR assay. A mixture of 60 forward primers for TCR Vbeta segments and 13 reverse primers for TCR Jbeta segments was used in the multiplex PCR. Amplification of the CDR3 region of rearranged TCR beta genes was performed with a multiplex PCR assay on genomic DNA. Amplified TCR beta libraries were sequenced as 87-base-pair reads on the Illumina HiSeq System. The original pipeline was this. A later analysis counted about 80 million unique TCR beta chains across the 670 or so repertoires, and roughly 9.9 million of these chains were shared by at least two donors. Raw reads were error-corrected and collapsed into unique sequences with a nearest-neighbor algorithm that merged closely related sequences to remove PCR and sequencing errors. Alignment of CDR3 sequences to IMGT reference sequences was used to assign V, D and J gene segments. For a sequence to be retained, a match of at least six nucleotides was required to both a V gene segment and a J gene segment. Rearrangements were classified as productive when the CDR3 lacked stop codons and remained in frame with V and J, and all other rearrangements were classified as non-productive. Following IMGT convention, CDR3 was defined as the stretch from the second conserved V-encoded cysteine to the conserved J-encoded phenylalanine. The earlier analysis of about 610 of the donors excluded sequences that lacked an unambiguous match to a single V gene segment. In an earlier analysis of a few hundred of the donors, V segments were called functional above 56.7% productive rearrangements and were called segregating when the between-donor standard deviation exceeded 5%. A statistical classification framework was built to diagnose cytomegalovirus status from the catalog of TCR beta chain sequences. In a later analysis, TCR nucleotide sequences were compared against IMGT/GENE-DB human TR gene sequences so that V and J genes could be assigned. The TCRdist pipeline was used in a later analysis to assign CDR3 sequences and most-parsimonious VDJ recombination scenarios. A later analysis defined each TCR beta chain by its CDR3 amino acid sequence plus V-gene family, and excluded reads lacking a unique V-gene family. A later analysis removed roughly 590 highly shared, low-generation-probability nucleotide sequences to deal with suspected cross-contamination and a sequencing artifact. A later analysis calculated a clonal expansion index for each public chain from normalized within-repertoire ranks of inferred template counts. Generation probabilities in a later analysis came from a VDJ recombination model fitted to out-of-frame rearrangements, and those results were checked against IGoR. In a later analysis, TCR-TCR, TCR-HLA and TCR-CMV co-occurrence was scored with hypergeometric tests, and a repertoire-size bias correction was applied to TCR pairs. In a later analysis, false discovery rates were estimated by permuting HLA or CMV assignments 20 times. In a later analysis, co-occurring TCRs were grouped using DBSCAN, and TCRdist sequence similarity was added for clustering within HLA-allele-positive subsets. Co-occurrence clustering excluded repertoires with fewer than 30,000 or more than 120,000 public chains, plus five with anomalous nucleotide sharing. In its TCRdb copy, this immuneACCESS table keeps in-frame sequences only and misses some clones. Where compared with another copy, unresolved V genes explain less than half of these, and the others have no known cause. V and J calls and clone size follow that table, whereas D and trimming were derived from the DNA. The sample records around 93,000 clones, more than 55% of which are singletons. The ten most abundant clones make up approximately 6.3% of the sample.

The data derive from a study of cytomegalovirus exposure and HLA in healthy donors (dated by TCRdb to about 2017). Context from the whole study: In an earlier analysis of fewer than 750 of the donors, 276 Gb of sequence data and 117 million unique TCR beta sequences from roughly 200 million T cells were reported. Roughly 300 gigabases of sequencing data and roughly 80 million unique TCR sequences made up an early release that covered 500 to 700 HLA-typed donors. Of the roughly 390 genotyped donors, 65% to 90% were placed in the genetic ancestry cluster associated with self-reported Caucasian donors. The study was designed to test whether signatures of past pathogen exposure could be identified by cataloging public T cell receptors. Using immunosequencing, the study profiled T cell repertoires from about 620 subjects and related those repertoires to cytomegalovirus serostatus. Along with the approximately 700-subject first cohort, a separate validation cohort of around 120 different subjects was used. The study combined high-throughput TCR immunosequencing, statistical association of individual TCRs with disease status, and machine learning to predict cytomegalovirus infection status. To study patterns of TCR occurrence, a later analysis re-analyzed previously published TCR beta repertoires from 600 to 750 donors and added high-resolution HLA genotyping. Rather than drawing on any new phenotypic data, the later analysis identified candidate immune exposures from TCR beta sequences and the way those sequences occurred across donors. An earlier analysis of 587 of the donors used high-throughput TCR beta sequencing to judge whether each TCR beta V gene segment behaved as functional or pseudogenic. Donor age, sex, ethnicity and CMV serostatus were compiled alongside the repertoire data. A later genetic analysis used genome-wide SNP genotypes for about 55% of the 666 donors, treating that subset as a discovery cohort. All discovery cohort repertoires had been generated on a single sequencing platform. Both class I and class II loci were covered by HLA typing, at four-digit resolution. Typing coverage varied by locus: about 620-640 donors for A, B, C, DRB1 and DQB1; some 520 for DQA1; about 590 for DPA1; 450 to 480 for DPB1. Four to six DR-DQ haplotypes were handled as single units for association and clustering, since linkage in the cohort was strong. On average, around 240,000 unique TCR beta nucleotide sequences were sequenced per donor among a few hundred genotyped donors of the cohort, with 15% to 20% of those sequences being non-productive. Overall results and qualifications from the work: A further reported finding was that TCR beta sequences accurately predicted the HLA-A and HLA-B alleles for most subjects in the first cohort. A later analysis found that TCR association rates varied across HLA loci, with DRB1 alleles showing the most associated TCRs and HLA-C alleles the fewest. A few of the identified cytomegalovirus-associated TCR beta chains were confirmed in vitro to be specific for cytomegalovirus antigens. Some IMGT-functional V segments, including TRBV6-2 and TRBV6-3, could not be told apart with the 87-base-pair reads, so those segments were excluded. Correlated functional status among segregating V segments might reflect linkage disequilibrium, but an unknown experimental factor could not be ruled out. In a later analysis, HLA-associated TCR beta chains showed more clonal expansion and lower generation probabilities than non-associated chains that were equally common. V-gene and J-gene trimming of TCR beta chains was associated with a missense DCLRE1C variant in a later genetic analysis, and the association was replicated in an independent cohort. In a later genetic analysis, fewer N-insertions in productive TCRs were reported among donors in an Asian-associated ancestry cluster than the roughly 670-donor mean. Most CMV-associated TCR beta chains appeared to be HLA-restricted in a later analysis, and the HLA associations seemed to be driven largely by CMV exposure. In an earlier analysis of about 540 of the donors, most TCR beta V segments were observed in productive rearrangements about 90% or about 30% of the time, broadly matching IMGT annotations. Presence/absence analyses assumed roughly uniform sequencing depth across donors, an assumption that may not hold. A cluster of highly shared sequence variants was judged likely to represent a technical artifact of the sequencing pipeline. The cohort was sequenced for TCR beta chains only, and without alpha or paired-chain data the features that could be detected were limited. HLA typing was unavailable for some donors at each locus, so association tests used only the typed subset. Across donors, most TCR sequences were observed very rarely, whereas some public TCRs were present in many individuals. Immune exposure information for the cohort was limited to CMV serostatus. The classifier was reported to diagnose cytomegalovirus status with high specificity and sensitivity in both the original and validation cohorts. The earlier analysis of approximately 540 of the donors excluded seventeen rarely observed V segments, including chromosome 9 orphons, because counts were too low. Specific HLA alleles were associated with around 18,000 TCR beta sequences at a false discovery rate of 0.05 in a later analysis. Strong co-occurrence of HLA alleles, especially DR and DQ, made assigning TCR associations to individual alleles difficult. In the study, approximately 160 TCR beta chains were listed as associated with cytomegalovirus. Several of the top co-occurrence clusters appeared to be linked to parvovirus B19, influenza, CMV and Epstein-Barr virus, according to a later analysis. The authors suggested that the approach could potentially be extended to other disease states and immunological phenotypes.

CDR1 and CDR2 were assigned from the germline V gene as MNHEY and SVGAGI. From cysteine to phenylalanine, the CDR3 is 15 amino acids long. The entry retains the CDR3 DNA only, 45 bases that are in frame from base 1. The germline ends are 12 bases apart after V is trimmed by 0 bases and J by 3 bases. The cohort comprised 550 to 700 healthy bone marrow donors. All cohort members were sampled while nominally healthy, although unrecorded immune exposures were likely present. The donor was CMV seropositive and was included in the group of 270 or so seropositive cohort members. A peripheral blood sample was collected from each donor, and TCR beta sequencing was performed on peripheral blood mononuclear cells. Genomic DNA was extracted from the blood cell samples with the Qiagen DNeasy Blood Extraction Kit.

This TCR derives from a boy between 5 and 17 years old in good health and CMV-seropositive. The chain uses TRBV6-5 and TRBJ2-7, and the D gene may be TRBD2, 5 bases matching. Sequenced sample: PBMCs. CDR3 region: CASSYSPGEGYEQYF. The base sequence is TGTGCCAGCAGTTACTCTCCCGGGGAAGGCTACGAGCAGTACTTC.